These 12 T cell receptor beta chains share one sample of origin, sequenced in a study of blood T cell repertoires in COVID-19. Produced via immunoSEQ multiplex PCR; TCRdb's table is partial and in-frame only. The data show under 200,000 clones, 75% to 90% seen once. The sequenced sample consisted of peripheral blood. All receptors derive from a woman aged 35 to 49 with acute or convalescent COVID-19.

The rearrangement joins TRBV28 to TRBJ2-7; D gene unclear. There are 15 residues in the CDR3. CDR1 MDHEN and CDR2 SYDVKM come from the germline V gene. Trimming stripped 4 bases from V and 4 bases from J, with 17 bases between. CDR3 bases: TGTGCCAGCAGTTCGTTTGTGGTGCGGTCATACGAGCAGTACTTC. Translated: CASSSFVVRSYEQYF.

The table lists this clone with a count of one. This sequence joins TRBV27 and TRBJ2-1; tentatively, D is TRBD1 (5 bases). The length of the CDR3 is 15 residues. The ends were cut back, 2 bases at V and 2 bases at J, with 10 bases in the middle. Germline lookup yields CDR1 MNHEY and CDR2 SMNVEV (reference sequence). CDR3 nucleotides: TGTGCCAGCAGTTTAATGCAGGGCACCTACAATGAGCAGTTCTTC. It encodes CASSLMQGTYNEQFF.

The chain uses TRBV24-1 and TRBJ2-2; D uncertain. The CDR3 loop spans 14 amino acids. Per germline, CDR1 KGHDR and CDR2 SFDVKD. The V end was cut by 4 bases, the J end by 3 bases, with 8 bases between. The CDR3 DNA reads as TGTGCCACCAGTGAGTTGACGGACACCGGGGAGCTGTTTTTT. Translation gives CATSELTDTGELFF.

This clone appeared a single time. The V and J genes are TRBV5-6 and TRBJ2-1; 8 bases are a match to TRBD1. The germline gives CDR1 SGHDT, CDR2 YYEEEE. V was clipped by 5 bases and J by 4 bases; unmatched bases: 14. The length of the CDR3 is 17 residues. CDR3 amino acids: CASRRAGRHRGYNEQFF. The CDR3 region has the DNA TGTGCCAGCAGACGGGCAGGTCGGCACAGGGGGTACAATGAGCAGTTCTTC.

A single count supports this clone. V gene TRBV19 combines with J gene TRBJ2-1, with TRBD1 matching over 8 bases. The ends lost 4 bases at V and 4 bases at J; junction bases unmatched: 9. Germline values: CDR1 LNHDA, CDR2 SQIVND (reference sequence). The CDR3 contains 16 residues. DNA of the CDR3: TGTGCCAGTAGTAGCGCAGACAGGGGCCCTTACAATGAGCAGTTCTTC. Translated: CASSSADRGPYNEQFF.

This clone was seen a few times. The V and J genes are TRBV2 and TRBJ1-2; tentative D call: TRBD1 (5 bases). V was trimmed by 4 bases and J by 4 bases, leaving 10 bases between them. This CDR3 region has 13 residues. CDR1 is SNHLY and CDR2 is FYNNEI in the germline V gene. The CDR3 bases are TGTGCCAGCAGTGCCGACAGTATCTATGGCTACACCTTC. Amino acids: CASSADSIYGYTF.

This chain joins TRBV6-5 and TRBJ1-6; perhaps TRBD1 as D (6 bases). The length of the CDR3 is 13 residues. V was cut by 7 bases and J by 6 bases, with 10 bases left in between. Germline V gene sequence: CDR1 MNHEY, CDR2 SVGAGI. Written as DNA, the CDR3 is TGTGCCAGCATAGTACAGGGTAATTCACCCCTCCACTTT. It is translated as CASIVQGNSPLHF.

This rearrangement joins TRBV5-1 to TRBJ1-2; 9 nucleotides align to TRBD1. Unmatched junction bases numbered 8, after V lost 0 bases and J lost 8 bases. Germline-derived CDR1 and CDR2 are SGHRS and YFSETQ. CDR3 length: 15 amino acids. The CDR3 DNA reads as TGCGCCAGCAGCTTGGACGGGGGGACAGGGTTAGGCTACACCTTC. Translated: CASSLDGGTGLGYTF.

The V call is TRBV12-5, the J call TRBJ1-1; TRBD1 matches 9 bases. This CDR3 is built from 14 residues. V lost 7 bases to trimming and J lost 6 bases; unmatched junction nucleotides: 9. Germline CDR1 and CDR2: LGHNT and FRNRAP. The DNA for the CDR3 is TGTGCTAGTGCTCCGGGACAGGGATTCTCTGAAGCTTTCTTT. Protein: CASAPGQGFSEAFF.

Written as DNA, the CDR3 is TGCGCCAGCAGCCCCGGAGGGACAGGACATTTTGAAGCTTTCTTT. Amino acids: CASSPGGTGHFEAFF. V usage is TRBV5-1 and J usage is TRBJ1-1; TRBD1 agrees at 8 bases. The germline V gene encodes CDR1 SGHRS and CDR2 YFSETQ. With 4 bases clipped from V and 7 bases from J, the junction kept 12 bases outside the gene matches. The CDR3 has 15 residues.

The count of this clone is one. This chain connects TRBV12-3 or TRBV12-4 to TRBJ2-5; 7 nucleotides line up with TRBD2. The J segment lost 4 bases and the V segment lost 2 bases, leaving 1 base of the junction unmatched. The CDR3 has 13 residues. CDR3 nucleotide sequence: TGTGCCAGCAGTTTATCGGGGGGAGAGACCCAGTACTTC. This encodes CASSLSGGETQYF.

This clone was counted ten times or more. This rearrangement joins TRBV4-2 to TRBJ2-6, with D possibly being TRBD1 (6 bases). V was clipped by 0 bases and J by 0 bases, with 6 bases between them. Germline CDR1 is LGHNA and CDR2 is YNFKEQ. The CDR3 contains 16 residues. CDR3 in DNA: TGTGCCAGCAGCCAAGACAGGGGCTCTGGGGCCAACGTCCTGACTTTC. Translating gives CASSQDRGSGANVLTF.